The present T cell receptor beta chain was sequenced within a study of cytomegalovirus exposure and HLA in healthy donors. Germline V gene sequence: CDR1 MNHEY, CDR2 SMNVEV (reference sequence). The CDR3 loop spans 12 amino acids. J lost 9 bases, V lost 8 bases, and 5 bases had no gene match. The PCR had 60 Vbeta and 13 Jbeta primers. The protocol was immunoSEQ multiplex PCR, while the TCRdb copy is restricted to in-frame clones and leaves out a portion. Here the sample spans approximately 170,000 clones, roughly 80% being singletons. Input material: PBMCs. This TCR was recovered from a male donor in good health and CMV-seronegative. The chain is built from TRBV27 and TRBJ2-1; 9 bases are a match to TRBD1. Written as DNA, the CDR3 is TGTGCCAGCCGGGACAGGGACTTTGAGCAGTTCTTC. As protein: CASRDRDFEQFF.